The sample holds many counts of the clone carrying this TCR beta chain. Preparing the TCRbeta library involved the use of unique molecular identifiers. MiXCR, run by TCRdb on the PCR reads, gives a single entry per CDR3 protein. In the table there are almost 400,000 distinct CDR3 sequences, around 21% of which are singletons. The data belong to a study of T-cell reconstitution after alpha-beta-depleted transplantation in children. The CDR3 runs 11 residues. The V end lost 6 bases, the J end lost 5 bases, and 8 bases lay between the germline ends. CDR1 SQVTM and CDR2 ANQGSEA come from the germline V gene.

V and J are TRBV29-1 and TRBJ2-1; D is undetermined. The receptor's source is a human donor who donated a stem cell graft to a child with acute myeloid leukemia. Sequencing was performed on PBMCs from the stem cell graft donor, taken from the stem cell graft. The CDR3 loop is CSVSAHNEQFF. The CDR3 bases are TGCAGCGTGTCGGCCCACAATGAGCAGTTCTTC.